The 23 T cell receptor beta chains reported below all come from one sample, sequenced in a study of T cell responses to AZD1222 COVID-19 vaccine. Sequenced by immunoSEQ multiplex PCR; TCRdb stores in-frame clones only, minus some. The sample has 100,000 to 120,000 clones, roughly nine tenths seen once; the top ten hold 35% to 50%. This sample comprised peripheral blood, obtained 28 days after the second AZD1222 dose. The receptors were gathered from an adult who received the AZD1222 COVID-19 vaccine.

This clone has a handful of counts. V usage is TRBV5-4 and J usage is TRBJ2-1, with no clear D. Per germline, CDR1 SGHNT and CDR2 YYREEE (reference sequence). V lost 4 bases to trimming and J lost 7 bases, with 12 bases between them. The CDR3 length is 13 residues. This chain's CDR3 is CASSQSKVNEQFF. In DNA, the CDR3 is TGTGCCAGCAGCCAGAGTAAGGTAAATGAGCAGTTCTTC.

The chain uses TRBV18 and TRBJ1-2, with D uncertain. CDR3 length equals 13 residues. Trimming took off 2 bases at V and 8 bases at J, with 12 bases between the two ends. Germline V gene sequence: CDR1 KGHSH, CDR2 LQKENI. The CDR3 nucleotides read TGTGCCAGCTCACCAGCAGAGGGATACGGCTACACCTTC. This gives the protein CASSPAEGYGYTF. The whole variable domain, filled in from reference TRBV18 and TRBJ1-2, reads NAGVMQNPRHLVRRRGQEARLRCSPMKGHSHVYWYRQLPEEGLKFMVYLQKENIIDESGMPKERFSAEFPKEGPSILRIQQVVRGDSAAYFCASSPAEGYGYTFGSGTRLTVV.

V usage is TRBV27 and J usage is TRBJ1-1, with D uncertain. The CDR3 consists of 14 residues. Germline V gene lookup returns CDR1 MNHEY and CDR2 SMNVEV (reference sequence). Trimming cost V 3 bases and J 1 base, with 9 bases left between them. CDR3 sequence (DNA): TGTGCCAGCAGTTTGTCACAGCAGAACACTGAAGCTTTCTTT. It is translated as CASSLSQQNTEAFF.

Here the CDR3 DNA reads TGTGCCAGCAGCTCCACGACAGCCTATAAGGGAGATACGCAGTATTTT. Its protein is CASSSTTAYKGDTQYF. The V gene is TRBV7-2, the J gene TRBJ2-3; TRBD1 might be the D (5 bases). CDR3 size: 16 residues. The germline V gene has CDR1 SGHTA and CDR2 FQGNSA. V lost 4 bases to trimming and J lost 5 bases, with 19 bases between them.

CDR3 sequence: CASRPDRDQPQHF. CDR3 nucleotides: TGCGCCAGCAGACCGGACAGAGATCAGCCCCAGCATTTT. V is TRBV5-1 and J is TRBJ1-5, with D possibly matching TRBD1 (6 bases). The CDR3 runs 13 residues. V lost 5 bases and J 5 bases, leaving 11 bases between the germline ends. CDR1 and CDR2 (germline): SGHRS, YFSETQ.

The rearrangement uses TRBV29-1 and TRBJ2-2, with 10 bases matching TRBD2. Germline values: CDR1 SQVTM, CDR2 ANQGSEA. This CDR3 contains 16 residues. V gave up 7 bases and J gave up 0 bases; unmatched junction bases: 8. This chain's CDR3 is CSASPLAGANTGELFF. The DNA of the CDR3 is TGCAGCGCGTCCCCCCTAGCGGGAGCGAACACCGGGGAGCTGTTTTTT.

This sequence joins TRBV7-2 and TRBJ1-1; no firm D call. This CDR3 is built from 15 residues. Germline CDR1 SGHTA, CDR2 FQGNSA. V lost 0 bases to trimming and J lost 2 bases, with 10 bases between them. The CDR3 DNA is TGTGCCAGCAGCTTAGCGCATTTACAAAACACTGAAGCTTTCTTT. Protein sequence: CASSLAHLQNTEAFF.

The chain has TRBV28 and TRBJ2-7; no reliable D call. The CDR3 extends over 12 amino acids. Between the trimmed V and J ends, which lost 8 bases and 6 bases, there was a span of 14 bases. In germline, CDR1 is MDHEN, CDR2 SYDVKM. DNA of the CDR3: TGTGCCAGCCGCTCGGCCGTCTCCGAGCAGTACTTC. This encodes CASRSAVSEQYF.

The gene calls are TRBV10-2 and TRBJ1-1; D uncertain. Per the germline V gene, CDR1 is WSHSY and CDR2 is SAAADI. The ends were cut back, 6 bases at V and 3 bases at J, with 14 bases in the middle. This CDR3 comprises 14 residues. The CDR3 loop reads CASRPQPAYTEAFF. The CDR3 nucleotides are TGCGCCAGCAGACCACAGCCTGCGTACACTGAAGCTTTCTTT.

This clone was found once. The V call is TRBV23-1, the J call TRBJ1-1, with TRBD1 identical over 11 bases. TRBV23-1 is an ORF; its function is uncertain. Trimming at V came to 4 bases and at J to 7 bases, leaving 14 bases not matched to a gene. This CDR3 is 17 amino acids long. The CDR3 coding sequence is TGCGCCAGCAGTCCTTCAAGAAACCGGGACAGGGGGAATGAAGCTTTCTTT. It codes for CASSPSRNRDRGNEAFF.

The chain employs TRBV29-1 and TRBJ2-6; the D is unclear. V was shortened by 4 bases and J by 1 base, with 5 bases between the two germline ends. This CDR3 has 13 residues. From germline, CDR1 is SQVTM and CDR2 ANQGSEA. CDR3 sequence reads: CSVGSSGANVLTF. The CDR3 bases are TGCAGCGTTGGGAGTTCTGGGGCCAACGTCCTGACTTTC.

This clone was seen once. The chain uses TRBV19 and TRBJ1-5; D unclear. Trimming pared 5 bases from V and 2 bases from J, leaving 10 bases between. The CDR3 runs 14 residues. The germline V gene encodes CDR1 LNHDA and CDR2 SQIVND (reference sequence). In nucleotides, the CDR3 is TGTGCCAGTAGTTCGGAGGGTGGCAATCAGCCCCAGCATTTT. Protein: CASSSEGGNQPQHF.

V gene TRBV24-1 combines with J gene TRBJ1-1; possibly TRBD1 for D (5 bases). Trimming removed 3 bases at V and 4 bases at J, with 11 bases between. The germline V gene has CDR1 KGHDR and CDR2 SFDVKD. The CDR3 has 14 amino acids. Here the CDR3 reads CATSDGGKSTEAFF. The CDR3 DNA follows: TGTGCCACCAGTGATGGGGGAAAGAGCACTGAAGCTTTCTTT.

The chain's CDR3 is CASRDPGQAIGGYTF. In DNA form, the CDR3 reads TGTGCCAGCAGGGATCCGGGACAGGCAATTGGTGGCTACACCTTC. The chain is built from TRBV7-2 and TRBJ1-2; 8 positions agree with TRBD1. The CDR3 is made up of 15 amino acids. V lost 6 bases and J lost 7; bases outside the gene matches: 13. Germline-derived CDR1 and CDR2 are SGHTA and FQGNSA. Filled out from reference TRBV7-2 and TRBJ1-2, the complete variable domain reads GAGVSQSPSNKVTEKGKDVELRCDPISGHTALYWYRQSLGQGLEFLIYFQGNSAPDKSGLPSDRFSAERTGGSVSTLTIQRTQQEDSAVYLCASRDPGQAIGGYTFGSGTRLTVV.

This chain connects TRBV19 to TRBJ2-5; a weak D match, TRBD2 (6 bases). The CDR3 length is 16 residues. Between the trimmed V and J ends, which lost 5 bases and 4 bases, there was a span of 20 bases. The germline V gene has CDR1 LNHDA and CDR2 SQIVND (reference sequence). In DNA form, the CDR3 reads TGTGCCAGTAGTCTTTTCCTCGGGGGTGTAGGAGAGACCCAGTACTTC. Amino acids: CASSLFLGGVGETQYF.

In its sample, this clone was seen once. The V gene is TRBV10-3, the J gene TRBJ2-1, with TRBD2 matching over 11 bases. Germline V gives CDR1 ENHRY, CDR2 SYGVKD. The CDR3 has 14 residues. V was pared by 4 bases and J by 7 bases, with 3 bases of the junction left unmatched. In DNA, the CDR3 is TGTGCCATCAGTGGGGGACTAGCGGAAAATGAGCAGTTCTTC. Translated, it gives CAISGGLAENEQFF.

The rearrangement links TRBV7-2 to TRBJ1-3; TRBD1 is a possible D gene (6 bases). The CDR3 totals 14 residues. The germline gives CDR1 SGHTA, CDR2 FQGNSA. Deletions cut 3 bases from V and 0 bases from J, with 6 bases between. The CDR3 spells CASSLDSSGNTIYF. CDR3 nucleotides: TGTGCCAGCAGCTTGGACAGCTCTGGAAACACCATATATTTT.

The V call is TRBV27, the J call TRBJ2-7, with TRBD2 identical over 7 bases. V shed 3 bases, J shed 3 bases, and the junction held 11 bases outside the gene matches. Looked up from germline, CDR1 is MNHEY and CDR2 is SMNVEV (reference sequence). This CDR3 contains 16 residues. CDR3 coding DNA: TGTGCCAGCAGTTTGTTCGGGGGGTCGATGGACTACGAGCAGTACTTC. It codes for CASSLFGGSMDYEQYF.

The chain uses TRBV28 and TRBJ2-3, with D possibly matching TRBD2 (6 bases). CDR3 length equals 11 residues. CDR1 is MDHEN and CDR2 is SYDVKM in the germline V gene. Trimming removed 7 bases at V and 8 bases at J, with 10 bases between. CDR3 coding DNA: TGTGCCAGCAACCAGGGAGGTACGCAGTATTTT. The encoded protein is CASNQGGTQYF.

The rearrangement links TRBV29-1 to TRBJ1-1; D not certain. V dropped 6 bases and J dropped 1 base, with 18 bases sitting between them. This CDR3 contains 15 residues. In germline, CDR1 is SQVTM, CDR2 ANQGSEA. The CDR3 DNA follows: TGCAGCGTACCAAAGAGGGAGACGAAGAACACTGAAGCTTTCTTT. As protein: CSVPKRETKNTEAFF.

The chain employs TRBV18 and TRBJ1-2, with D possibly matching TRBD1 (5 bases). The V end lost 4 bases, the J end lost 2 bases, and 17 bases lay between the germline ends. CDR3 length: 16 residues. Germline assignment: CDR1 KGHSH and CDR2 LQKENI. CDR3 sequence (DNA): TGTGCCAGCTCACGGTTACAGGAGACCGTCAACTATGGCTACACCTTC. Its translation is CASSRLQETVNYGYTF.

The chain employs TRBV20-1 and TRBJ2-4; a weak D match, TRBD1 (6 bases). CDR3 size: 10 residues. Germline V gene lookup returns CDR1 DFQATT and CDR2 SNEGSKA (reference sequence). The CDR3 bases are TGCAGCTCCAGGGACATCATTCAGTACTTC. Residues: CSSRDIIQYF.

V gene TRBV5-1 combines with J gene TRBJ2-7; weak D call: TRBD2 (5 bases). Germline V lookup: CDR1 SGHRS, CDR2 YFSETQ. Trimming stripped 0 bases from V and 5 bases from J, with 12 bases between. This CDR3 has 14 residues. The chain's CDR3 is CASSLEAVSNEQYF. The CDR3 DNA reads TGCGCCAGCAGCTTGGAAGCGGTTAGCAACGAGCAGTACTTC.